The rows below give T cell receptor beta chains drawn from one sample of a study of blood T cell repertoires in COVID-19. This table comes from immunoSEQ multiplex PCR, and its TCRdb copy is limited to in-frame clones, with some not included. The sample lists approximately 130,000 clones, 75% to 90% seen once, with around 19% in the top ten. The sequenced sample consisted of peripheral blood. These receptors all stem from a woman aged 45-65 years who had recovered from COVID-19. The CDR3 runs from the conserved cysteine through the conserved F or W. A D gene is named only where the DNA matches it firmly. Rows give clone size only sometimes, using once, few, many, or a class for an expanded clone.

clone_size: NA; j_call: TRBJ1-4; v_call: TRBV5-1; d_call: NA; cdr3_aa: CASSLQGPPNEKLFF; cdr3_nt: TGCGCCAGCAGCCTACAGGGTCCACCTAATGAAAAACTGTTTTTT
clone_size: NA; j_call: TRBJ2-5; v_call: TRBV28; d_call: NA; cdr3_aa: CASSHRGRGQETQYF; cdr3_nt: TGTGCCAGCTCCCATAGGGGCCGAGGCCAAGAGACCCAGTACTTC
clone_size: NA; j_call: TRBJ2-7; v_call: TRBV5-1; d_call: TRBD1; cdr3_aa: CASSLGDRANEQYF; cdr3_nt: TGCGCCAGCAGCCTAGGGGACAGGGCTAACGAGCAGTACTTC
clone_size: NA; j_call: TRBJ2-3; v_call: TRBV9; d_call: TRBD2; cdr3_aa: CASSANSGVTDTQYF; cdr3_nt: TGTGCCAGCAGCGCTAATAGCGGGGTCACAGATACGCAGTATTTT
clone_size: few; j_call: TRBJ1-2; v_call: TRBV7-9; d_call: NA; cdr3_aa: CASSLAGLYGYTF; cdr3_nt: TGTGCCAGCAGCTTAGCGGGACTCTATGGCTACACCTTC
clone_size: NA; j_call: TRBJ2-1; v_call: TRBV4-2; d_call: TRBD1; cdr3_aa: CASSQEMQGVQFF; cdr3_nt: TGTGCCAGCAGCCAAGAGATGCAGGGGGTTCAGTTCTTC
clone_size: NA; j_call: TRBJ1-2; v_call: TRBV7-3; d_call: NA; cdr3_aa: CASSLNRAQGYTF; cdr3_nt: TGTGCCAGCAGCTTAAACAGGGCCCAAGGCTACACCTTC
clone_size: NA; j_call: TRBJ1-1; v_call: TRBV11-3; d_call: NA; cdr3_aa: CASSVGGWNTEAFF; cdr3_nt: TGTGCCAGCAGTGTGGGGGGGTGGAACACTGAAGCTTTCTTT
clone_size: NA; j_call: TRBJ2-1; v_call: TRBV11-2; d_call: NA; cdr3_aa: CASSRTSVTRYNEQFF; cdr3_nt: TGTGCCAGCAGCCGCACGTCCGTTACTCGCTACAATGAGCAGTTCTTC
clone_size: NA; j_call: TRBJ2-3; v_call: TRBV2; d_call: TRBD2; cdr3_aa: CASSDVLAGGNTQYF; cdr3_nt: TGTGCCAGCAGTGATGTACTAGCGGGGGGAAATACGCAGTATTTT
clone_size: NA; j_call: TRBJ2-6; v_call: TRBV4-1; d_call: NA; cdr3_aa: CASSQVRVGANVLTF; cdr3_nt: TGCGCCAGCAGCCAGGTTCGGGTCGGGGCCAACGTCCTGACTTTC
clone_size: NA; j_call: TRBJ2-1; v_call: TRBV6-2/TRBV6-3; d_call: NA; cdr3_aa: CASTPRGEVNNEQFF; cdr3_nt: TGTGCCAGCACCCCCCGCGGGGAGGTTAACAATGAGCAGTTCTTC
clone_size: NA; j_call: TRBJ1-2; v_call: TRBV27; d_call: TRBD1; cdr3_aa: CASSAWDRGFSVGYTF; cdr3_nt: TGTGCCAGCAGTGCCTGGGACAGGGGATTTTCTGTTGGCTACACCTTC
clone_size: NA; j_call: TRBJ2-3; v_call: TRBV27; d_call: NA; cdr3_aa: CASSPSPDWLRDTQYF; cdr3_nt: TGTGCCAGCAGCCCTAGCCCTGACTGGCTCCGAGATACGCAGTATTTT
clone_size: few; j_call: TRBJ2-1; v_call: TRBV11-1; d_call: NA; cdr3_aa: CASSSNYLSSYNEQFF; cdr3_nt: TGTGCCAGCAGTTCCAACTACCTCAGCTCCTACAATGAGCAGTTCTTC
clone_size: once; j_call: TRBJ2-1; v_call: TRBV11-1; d_call: TRBD2; cdr3_aa: CASSPGLDNEQFF; cdr3_nt: TGTGCCAGCAGCCCGGGACTAGACAATGAACAGTTCTTC
clone_size: NA; j_call: TRBJ2-7; v_call: TRBV7-9; d_call: TRBD2; cdr3_aa: CASSPGEGEQYF; cdr3_nt: TGTGCCAGCAGCCCCGGGGAGGGCGAGCAGTACTTC
clone_size: NA; j_call: TRBJ1-3; v_call: TRBV18; d_call: NA; cdr3_aa: CASSPGSSLVGGNTIYF; cdr3_nt: TGTGCCAGCTCCCCCGGGAGTTCCCTTGTGGGAGGAAACACCATATATTTT
clone_size: NA; j_call: TRBJ1-1; v_call: TRBV2; d_call: NA; cdr3_aa: CASSTQGLDTEAFF; cdr3_nt: TGTGCCAGCAGTACACAGGGTTTGGACACTGAAGCTTTCTTT
clone_size: once; j_call: TRBJ2-5; v_call: TRBV5-1; d_call: TRBD2; cdr3_aa: CASSRGLAAQETQYF; cdr3_nt: TGCGCCAGCAGCAGGGGACTAGCGGCGCAAGAGACCCAGTACTTC
clone_size: NA; j_call: TRBJ2-3; v_call: TRBV4-2; d_call: TRBD2; cdr3_aa: CASSQTGLAATTQYF; cdr3_nt: TGTGCCAGCAGCCAAACGGGACTAGCTGCAACTACGCAGTATTTT
clone_size: NA; j_call: TRBJ1-4; v_call: TRBV5-1; d_call: TRBD1; cdr3_aa: CASSLSGQRNEKLFF; cdr3_nt: TGCGCCAGCAGCCTGTCGGGACAGAGGAATGAAAAACTGTTTTTT
clone_size: NA; j_call: TRBJ1-2; v_call: TRBV2; d_call: NA; cdr3_aa: CASSAQRYGYTF; cdr3_nt: TGTGCCAGCAGTGCTCAGCGCTATGGCTACACCTTC
clone_size: NA; j_call: TRBJ2-3; v_call: TRBV5-6; d_call: NA; cdr3_aa: CASSLAAATPTDTQYF; cdr3_nt: TGTGCCAGCAGCTTGGCCGCGGCTACCCCCACAGATACGCAGTATTTT
clone_size: once; j_call: TRBJ2-1; v_call: TRBV19; d_call: TRBD1; cdr3_aa: CASSTSRDRVTHNEQFF; cdr3_nt: TGTGCCAGTAGTACGAGTCGGGACAGGGTTACACACAATGAGCAGTTCTTC
clone_size: NA; j_call: TRBJ2-7; v_call: TRBV30; d_call: TRBD1; cdr3_aa: CAWSTPGTAREQYF; cdr3_nt: TGTGCCTGGAGCACCCCCGGGACAGCAAGGGAGCAGTACTTC
clone_size: NA; j_call: TRBJ2-3; v_call: TRBV30; d_call: TRBD2; cdr3_aa: CAWKGQRGTPGDTQYF; cdr3_nt: TGTGCCTGGAAAGGGCAGCGGGGGACGCCCGGAGATACGCAGTATTTT
clone_size: NA; j_call: TRBJ1-6; v_call: TRBV7-2; d_call: NA; cdr3_aa: CASSFSGVSNSPLHF; cdr3_nt: TGTGCCAGCAGCTTCTCAGGGGTGAGCAATTCACCCCTCCACTTT
clone_size: NA; j_call: TRBJ2-3; v_call: TRBV27; d_call: NA; cdr3_aa: CASSSPYSATSTDTQYF; cdr3_nt: TGTGCCAGCAGCTCCCCTTATTCGGCGACTAGCACAGATACGCAGTATTTT
clone_size: NA; j_call: TRBJ2-3; v_call: TRBV6-5; d_call: TRBD2; cdr3_aa: CASSTGGAGADTQYF; cdr3_nt: TGTGCCAGCAGTACCGGGGGGGCGGGGGCCGATACGCAGTATTTT
clone_size: NA; j_call: TRBJ2-1; v_call: TRBV29-1; d_call: TRBD1; cdr3_aa: CSVEGRGLVNEQFF; cdr3_nt: TGCAGCGTTGAGGGCAGGGGGCTGGTCAATGAGCAGTTCTTC
clone_size: NA; j_call: TRBJ2-2; v_call: TRBV5-1; d_call: NA; cdr3_aa: CASRGDFGTGELFF; cdr3_nt: TGCGCCAGCAGGGGGGACTTCGGCACCGGGGAGCTGTTTTTT
clone_size: NA; j_call: TRBJ1-2; v_call: TRBV19; d_call: TRBD1; cdr3_aa: CASSRQGGFKLGNYGYTF; cdr3_nt: TGTGCCAGTAGTCGCCAGGGGGGATTTAAGTTGGGGAACTATGGCTACACCTTC
clone_size: once; j_call: TRBJ1-2; v_call: TRBV11-2; d_call: NA; cdr3_aa: CASSLGIQGSEGYTF; cdr3_nt: TGTGCCAGCAGCTTAGGGATTCAGGGGAGTGAGGGCTACACCTTC
clone_size: NA; j_call: TRBJ1-2; v_call: TRBV7-9; d_call: NA; cdr3_aa: CASSPDGYTF; cdr3_nt: TGTGCCAGCAGCCCGGATGGCTACACCTTC
clone_size: NA; j_call: TRBJ1-1; v_call: TRBV2; d_call: TRBD1; cdr3_aa: CASRILQGAGTEAFF; cdr3_nt: TGTGCCAGCAGGATATTACAGGGGGCCGGGACTGAAGCTTTCTTT
clone_size: once; j_call: TRBJ2-3; v_call: TRBV5-1; d_call: TRBD2; cdr3_aa: CASSRLAGERTDTQYF; cdr3_nt: TGCGCCAGCAGCAGGTTAGCGGGGGAGCGCACAGATACGCAGTATTTT
clone_size: NA; j_call: TRBJ1-6; v_call: TRBV6-5; d_call: NA; cdr3_aa: CASRRSGNSPLHF; cdr3_nt: TGTGCCAGCAGACGGTCGGGGAATTCACCCCTCCACTTT
clone_size: NA; j_call: TRBJ2-7; v_call: TRBV2; d_call: TRBD1; cdr3_aa: CASTDRVKIYEQYF; cdr3_nt: TGTGCCAGCACTGACAGGGTGAAAATCTACGAGCAGTACTTC
clone_size: NA; j_call: TRBJ2-1; v_call: TRBV19; d_call: TRBD1; cdr3_aa: CASRYGTQGAGEQFF; cdr3_nt: TGTGCCAGTAGATATGGGACTCAGGGGGCGGGTGAGCAGTTCTTC
clone_size: NA; j_call: TRBJ1-5; v_call: TRBV6-5; d_call: TRBD1; cdr3_aa: CASRSTGETQPQHF; cdr3_nt: TGTGCCAGCAGGAGTACAGGGGAGACTCAGCCCCAGCATTTT
clone_size: NA; j_call: TRBJ2-2; v_call: TRBV6-2/TRBV6-3; d_call: NA; cdr3_aa: CASSYTGLAGELFF; cdr3_nt: TGTGCCAGCAGTTACACGGGTTTGGCCGGGGAGCTGTTTTTT
clone_size: NA; j_call: TRBJ1-1; v_call: TRBV20-1; d_call: NA; cdr3_aa: CSPLLNTEAFF; cdr3_nt: TGCAGCCCCCTCCTGAACACTGAAGCTTTCTTT
clone_size: NA; j_call: TRBJ1-1; v_call: TRBV18; d_call: NA; cdr3_aa: CASSPLEGTEAFF; cdr3_nt: TGTGCCAGCTCACCCCTTGAGGGCACTGAAGCTTTCTTT
clone_size: NA; j_call: TRBJ1-1; v_call: TRBV29-1; d_call: TRBD1; cdr3_aa: CSVAGQGDFLGAFF; cdr3_nt: TGCAGCGTTGCCGGACAGGGTGATTTTTTGGGGGCTTTCTTT
clone_size: NA; j_call: TRBJ2-1; v_call: TRBV19; d_call: TRBD2; cdr3_aa: CASSTRRRSGGSYEQFF; cdr3_nt: TGTGCCAGTAGTACCCGGCGTCGTAGCGGGGGCTCCTATGAGCAGTTCTTC
clone_size: NA; j_call: TRBJ2-6; v_call: TRBV25-1; d_call: TRBD1; cdr3_aa: CASSAPGQGPGANVLTF; cdr3_nt: TGTGCCAGCAGCGCCCCGGGACAGGGTCCTGGGGCCAACGTCCTGACTTTC
clone_size: NA; j_call: TRBJ2-5; v_call: TRBV6-1; d_call: TRBD2; cdr3_aa: CASSDPSLREGRAQYF; cdr3_nt: TGTGCCAGCAGTGACCCCTCACTTAGGGAGGGGCGGGCCCAGTACTTC
clone_size: many; j_call: TRBJ2-7; v_call: TRBV11-3; d_call: NA; cdr3_aa: CASSYRPGQGRSGSPHEQYF; cdr3_nt: TGTGCCAGCAGCTATCGACCGGGACAGGGAAGAAGCGGGAGTCCCCACGAGCAGTACTTC
clone_size: NA; j_call: TRBJ2-7; v_call: TRBV11-3; d_call: TRBD1; cdr3_aa: CASSLGTGEATTNEQYF; cdr3_nt: TGTGCCAGCAGCCTTGGGACAGGGGAGGCTACCACCAACGAGCAGTACTTC
clone_size: NA; j_call: TRBJ1-1; v_call: TRBV5-4; d_call: NA; cdr3_aa: CASTRQGGSTEAFF; cdr3_nt: TGTGCCAGCACCCGCCAAGGGGGTAGTACTGAAGCTTTCTTT
clone_size: NA; j_call: TRBJ1-3; v_call: TRBV18; d_call: NA; cdr3_aa: CASSPQGHGNTIYF; cdr3_nt: TGTGCCAGCTCACCACAGGGGCATGGAAACACCATATATTTT
clone_size: NA; j_call: TRBJ1-1; v_call: TRBV10-1; d_call: TRBD1; cdr3_aa: CASSETGANEAFF; cdr3_nt: TGCGCCAGCAGTGAAACAGGGGCCAATGAAGCTTTCTTT
clone_size: NA; j_call: TRBJ2-5; v_call: TRBV7-9; d_call: NA; cdr3_aa: CAPVKTQYF; cdr3_nt: TGTGCCCCCGTAAAGACCCAGTACTTC
clone_size: NA; j_call: TRBJ2-2; v_call: TRBV11-2; d_call: NA; cdr3_aa: CASSSPLRVAGELFF; cdr3_nt: TGTGCCAGCAGCTCCCCCCTGCGGGTAGCCGGGGAGCTGTTTTTT
clone_size: once; j_call: TRBJ2-3; v_call: TRBV30; d_call: TRBD2; cdr3_aa: CAWSRGTTDTQYF; cdr3_nt: TGTGCCTGGTCGCGGGGGACCACAGATACGCAGTATTTT
clone_size: NA; j_call: TRBJ2-1; v_call: TRBV10-1; d_call: TRBD2; cdr3_aa: CASSEGPAGVAQFF; cdr3_nt: TGCGCCAGCAGTGAGGGGCCCGCGGGGGTGGCGCAGTTCTTC
clone_size: NA; j_call: TRBJ1-2; v_call: TRBV2; d_call: NA; cdr3_aa: CASSDQGTNYGYTF; cdr3_nt: TGTGCCAGCAGTGATCAGGGGACTAACTATGGCTACACCTTC